This TCR beta chain was recorded in a study of control samples from healthy donors and cancer patients. The V segment lost 6 bases and the J segment 3 bases; nucleotides outside the gene matches: 4. CDR3 length equals 14 residues. Germline CDR1 reads MDHEN; CDR2 reads SYDVKM. Concerning this clone: This same CDR3 is encoded by further DNA sequences in the sample.

The table came from immunoSEQ multiplex PCR; TCRdb's copy has only in-frame clones and leaves some out. The table records approximately 140,000 clones, around nine tenths of them present only once. This clonotype was sampled from a man in his fifties with head and neck cancer. The chain uses TRBV28 and TRBJ2-7, with TRBD1 matching over 11 bases. The source material was PBMCs. As DNA, the CDR3 is TGTGCCAGCAGCTTGGACAGGGGGCTCTACGAGCAGTACTTC. Its translation is CASSLDRGLYEQYF.